The clone carrying this T cell receptor beta chain has ten or more counts. Its target is not known. This specimen belongs to a study of blood T cells in healthy people across ages. Study-level points and caveats: Percentage of naive T cells showed a strong correlation with TCR beta diversity. Significant beta diversity loss was already apparent by age approximately 38, declining roughly linearly.

Researchers isolated at least 6.5 million PBMCs per sample. A minimum of 5.5 micrograms of total RNA was extracted per sample. The use of a sample-barcoded 5' primer and a J-beta primer mix characterized a second PCR of about 7 to 12 cycles. TCRdb re-derived calls from the 5' RACE reads in MiXCR, one entry per CDR3 protein. The sample records about 800,000 distinct CDR3 sequences, roughly 46% being singletons. Input material: blood. This clonotype originated in a man older than 75 in good health.

CDR3 in amino acids: CASSRIGGTKNIQYF. DNA of the CDR3: TGTGCCAGCAGCCGGATCGGAGGGACCAAAAACATTCAGTACTTC. The genes are TRBV3-1 and TRBJ2-4; weak D call: TRBD2 (6 bases). From germline, CDR1 is LGHDT and CDR2 YNNKEL (reference sequence). The V and J ends lost 4 bases and 2 bases respectively, with 12 bases between them. The CDR3 has 15 amino acids.